A single sample gave rise to the 13 T cell receptor beta chains below, sequenced in a study of T-cell memory formation after mild COVID-19 (dated by TCRdb to the early 2020s). Libraries were built with 5' RACE. The sequencer was an Illumina NovaSeq 6000. In TCRdb, the public reads were trimmed at Q25 with fastp and aligned with MiXCR, with productive beta chains retained. Each CDR3 protein gets just one entry, which takes the most common genes and DNA from the rows behind it. The sample data list hundreds of thousands of distinct CDR3 sequences, and roughly a fifth of these were observed just once. About 8.2% of the sample lies in the top ten. The sequenced sample consisted of PBMCs or a T cell subset sorted from them (not recorded which). The receptors were gathered from an adult woman who had mild COVID-19 (a few samples of this study predate the infection). The sample titles of this study are shuffled in the database, so cell type and time point are left out; the donor was told from shared clones.

The chain employs TRBV5-5 and TRBJ2-3; 12 bases are a match to TRBD1. The germline CDR1 and CDR2 sequences are SGHKS and YYEKEE (reference sequence). CDR3 length: 19 amino acids. V lost 2 bases, J lost 1 base, and 11 bases stayed unmatched. In nucleotides, the CDR3 is TGTGCCAGCAGCTTAGGGACAGGGGGCCTTTTCTTGGGCACAGATACGCAGTATTTT. It specifies CASSLGTGGLFLGTDTQYF.

This clonotype was found a few times. The chain combines TRBV6-1 with TRBJ1-3; no definite D call. Germline V lookup: CDR1 MNHNS, CDR2 SASEGT. Trimming cost V 3 bases and J 0 bases, with 18 bases left between them. This CDR3 is built from 18 residues. The DNA for the CDR3 is TGTGCCAGCAGTGATGTCAACCTGGGGATAGGCTCTGGAAACACCATATATTTT. Amino acid sequence: CASSDVNLGIGSGNTIYF.

The chain joins TRBV4-1 to TRBJ1-2; TRBD1 agrees at 11 bases. CDR3 length: 17 residues. The germline V gene encodes CDR1 MGHRA and CDR2 YSYEKL. With V trimmed by 1 base and J by 4 bases, 8 bases remained unmatched. CDR3 nucleotide sequence: TGCGCCAGCAGCCAAGTGGCAGGGACAGGGGGGCTCTATGGCTACACCTTC. This encodes CASSQVAGTGGLYGYTF.

This chain connects TRBV7-2 to TRBJ2-7; 7 bases line up with TRBD1. The junction had 10 bases not matched to a gene; V was cut back by 5 bases and J by 0 bases. Germline loops: CDR1 SGHTA, CDR2 FQGNSA. The CDR3 loop spans 16 amino acids. In DNA, the CDR3 is TGTGCCAGCAGCCGACAGGGTAGCGCGAGCTCCTACGAGCAGTACTTC. Translation gives CASSRQGSASSYEQYF.

There are a few counts of this clonotype. The rearrangement links TRBV18 to TRBJ2-7; 11 bases fit TRBD2. The CDR3 sequence is 18 residues long. Germline values: CDR1 KGHSH, CDR2 LQKENI. J lost 1 base, V lost 0 bases, and 8 bases had no gene match. The CDR3 loop is CASSPPTRLAGTSYEQYF. The DNA of the CDR3 is TGTGCCAGCTCACCACCCACGAGACTAGCGGGGACTTCCTACGAGCAGTACTTC.

V is TRBV5-1 and J is TRBJ1-1; TRBD1 is a possible D gene (5 bases). The CDR3 spans 15 residues. Trimming pared 6 bases from V and 0 bases from J, leaving 15 bases between. From germline, CDR1 is SGHRS and CDR2 YFSETQ. The CDR3 DNA is TGCGCCAGCAAGTTGGGGCAGTCCATGAACACTGAAGCTTTCTTT. This translates into CASKLGQSMNTEAFF.

The CDR3 sequence: CSVEDNAANTGELFF. CDR3 bases: TGCAGCGTTGAGGACAACGCAGCGAACACCGGGGAGCTGTTTTTT. The J gene is TRBJ2-2, the V gene TRBV29-1; a weak D match, TRBD1 (5 bases). The CDR3 runs to 15 residues. V was pared by 3 bases and J by 0 bases, with 11 bases between. Per germline, CDR1 SQVTM and CDR2 ANQGSEA.

J is TRBJ2-7 and V is TRBV9; 8 nucleotides agree with TRBD2. Germline V gives CDR1 SGDLS, CDR2 YYNGEE. V trimming: 3 bases; J trimming: 0 bases; junction bases outside the gene matches: 5. The CDR3 is made up of 15 amino acids. The CDR3 reads CASSALADPSYEQYF. CDR3 DNA sequence: TGTGCCAGCAGCGCACTAGCGGACCCCTCCTACGAGCAGTACTTC.

This clonotype was detected many times. J is TRBJ2-3 and V is TRBV5-1, with TRBD1 matching 12 bases. CDR1 is SGHRS and CDR2 is YFSETQ in the germline V gene. With V trimmed by 0 bases and J by 6 bases, 5 bases remained unmatched. The CDR3 runs 16 residues. The CDR3 spells CASSLGGTGGLDTQYF. The CDR3 DNA follows: TGCGCCAGCAGCTTGGGCGGGACAGGGGGCCTTGATACGCAGTATTTT.

A word on this clonotype: A much larger clone differs by one base, so this may be a read error. The gene calls are TRBV5-1 and TRBJ2-2; 7 bases line up with TRBD1. The CDR3 extends over 15 amino acids. Germline loops: CDR1 SGHRS, CDR2 YFSETQ. CDR3 region: CACRKTGTNTGELLF. The CDR3 DNA reads as TGCGCCTGCCGAAAGACAGGGACGAACACCGGGGAGCTGCTTTTT.

This clonotype has a handful of counts. The chain joins TRBV5-5 to TRBJ2-7, with 11 bases that match TRBD1. Losses at the gene ends were 4 bases for V and 3 bases for J; bases not matched to a gene: 6. Germline values: CDR1 SGHKS, CDR2 YYEKEE (reference sequence). This CDR3 comprises 15 residues. CDR3 region: CASSQGTGGVYEQYF. The CDR3 DNA is TGTGCCAGCAGCCAAGGGACAGGGGGGGTCTACGAGCAGTACTTC.

The chain employs TRBV5-1 and TRBJ2-1, with 7 bases identical to TRBD2. The CDR3 length is 14 residues. J was trimmed by 8 bases and V by 4 bases; bases with no gene match: 9. Germline V gene sequence: CDR1 SGHRS, CDR2 YFSETQ. This chain's CDR3 is CASSTRLAFDEQFF. The CDR3 DNA sequence: TGCGCCAGCAGCACTCGACTAGCTTTCGATGAGCAGTTCTTC.

This clonotype was recorded a few times. The CDR3, as DNA: TGTGCCAGCAGTCCCACCCCCTCTAGCACAGATACGCAGTATTTT. Translation: CASSPTPSSTDTQYF. This chain joins TRBV12-3 or TRBV12-4 and TRBJ2-3, with no clear D. The CDR3 consists of 15 residues. The V and J ends lost 5 bases and 0 bases respectively, with 12 bases between them.